This passage covers 24 T cell receptor beta chains from one sample sequenced in a study of blood T cell repertoires in COVID-19. TCRdb's table, derived via immunoSEQ multiplex PCR, lists solely in-frame clones and lacks some. The table shows tens of thousands of clones, with over 75% occurring only once. Material for sequencing was peripheral blood. The source of these receptors is a man in his fifties or sixties with active COVID-19.

The chain carries TRBV6-2 or TRBV6-3 and TRBJ2-7; D might be TRBD2 (6 bases). Germline V gene sequence: CDR1 MNHEY, CDR2 SVGEGT. The CDR3 spans 14 residues. V dropped 5 bases and J dropped 1 base, with 12 bases sitting between them. The CDR3 coding sequence is TGTGCCAGCAGTAAGATAGCGGCATCCTACGAGCAGTACTTC. This sequence encodes CASSKIAASYEQYF.

The V call is TRBV15, the J call TRBJ2-7; no clear D gene. The CDR3 loop spans 16 amino acids. Germline V CDR1 and CDR2: LNHNV, YYDKDF (reference sequence). V was clipped by 0 bases and J by 0 bases, with 12 bases between them. CDR3 DNA sequence: TGTGCCACCAGCAGAGACCCCACGCGAGACTCCTACGAGCAGTACTTC. Its translation: CATSRDPTRDSYEQYF.

V gene TRBV7-2 combines with J gene TRBJ2-1; 10 bases map to TRBD1. This CDR3 is built from 13 residues. The germline gives CDR1 SGHTA, CDR2 FQGNSA. V was pared by 5 bases and J by 10 bases, with 5 bases of the junction left unmatched. CDR3 coding DNA: TGTGCCAGCAGCCGGGACAGGGGACGGGAGCAGTTCTTC. Translating gives CASSRDRGREQFF.

The chain couples TRBV10-1 to TRBJ2-5, with 9 bases that match TRBD1. This CDR3 contains 14 residues. Germline loops: CDR1 WNHNN, CDR2 SYGVQD (reference sequence). The V gene end was trimmed by 2 bases and the J gene end by 6 bases; junction bases not matched to a gene: 4. CDR3 loop: CASSEPGQGKTQYF. CDR3 coding DNA: TGCGCCAGCAGTGAGCCGGGACAGGGAAAGACCCAGTACTTC.

This chain connects TRBV6-5 to TRBJ2-3; maybe TRBD2 (6 bases). V lost 3 bases to trimming and J lost 4 bases, with 11 bases between them. This CDR3 spans 14 amino acids. Germline V gene lookup returns CDR1 MNHEY and CDR2 SVGAGI. Here the CDR3 DNA reads TGTGCCAGCAGTTATACTAGCTTGGCAGATACGCAGTATTTT. It encodes CASSYTSLADTQYF.

The V and J genes are TRBV2 and TRBJ1-4; no definite D call. The CDR3 spans 14 residues. Germline V gives CDR1 SNHLY, CDR2 FYNNEI. V was trimmed by 4 bases and J by 3 bases, leaving 9 bases between them. CDR3 coding DNA: TGTGCCAGCAGTGCGGGGTTCCCTAATGAAAAACTGTTTTTT. Translation: CASSAGFPNEKLFF.

The V call is TRBV25-1, the J call TRBJ1-6; possible D gene TRBD1, 5 bases. CDR3 length equals 14 residues. Germline V gene data show CDR1 as MGHDK and CDR2 as SYGVNS. Trimming stripped 6 bases from V and 7 bases from J, with 13 bases between. CDR3 loop: CASSTAGSNSPLHF. The CDR3 DNA sequence: TGTGCCAGCAGCACCGCAGGGTCGAATTCACCCCTCCACTTT. The entire variable domain, with the rest obtained from reference TRBV25-1 and TRBJ1-6, is as follows: EADIYQTPRYLVIGTGKKITLECSQTMGHDKMYWYQQDPGMELHLIHYSYGVNSTEKGDLSSESTVSRIRTEHFPLTLESARPSHTSQYLCASSTAGSNSPLHFGNGTRLTVT.

The table lists this clone with a count of one. The chain carries TRBV4-2 and TRBJ1-4; 10 bases are a match to TRBD1. Germline V gene sequence: CDR1 LGHNA, CDR2 YNFKEQ. After removal of 5 bases from V and 5 bases from J, the junction contained 8 bases not matched to a gene. This CDR3 spans 16 amino acids. The DNA of the CDR3 is TGTGCCAGCAGCGGTCGACAGGGGGCCCCCAATGAAAAACTGTTTTTT. Protein: CASSGRQGAPNEKLFF.

This chain links TRBV9 with TRBJ2-6; D possibly corresponds to TRBD1 (6 bases). Trimming removed 3 bases at V and 0 bases at J, with 16 bases between. Germline CDR1 is SGDLS and CDR2 is YYNGEE. This CDR3 region has 18 residues. In DNA, the CDR3 is TGTGCCAGCAGCGCAACGGGACAAGCGAGCTCTGGGGCCAACGTCCTGACTTTC. Encoded protein: CASSATGQASSGANVLTF.

The genes are TRBV6-6 and TRBJ2-1; D unresolved. Per germline, CDR1 MNHNY and CDR2 SVGAGI (reference sequence). The CDR3 consists of 13 residues. V was clipped by 8 bases and J by 8 bases, with 16 bases between them. CDR3 coding DNA: TGTGCCAGCCTGAAGCTAGAAGGCGATGAGCAGTTCTTC. Translation gives CASLKLEGDEQFF.

The chain joins TRBV12-5 to TRBJ1-1; no reliable D call. CDR3 size: 13 residues. The germline V gene encodes CDR1 LGHNT and CDR2 FRNRAP. V dropped 2 bases and J dropped 1 base, with 5 bases sitting between them. The CDR3 reads CASGLQANTEAFF. The CDR3 DNA reads as TGTGCTAGTGGTTTGCAAGCGAACACTGAAGCTTTCTTT.

CDR3 residues: CAISSGGNTDTQYF. For the CDR3, the DNA is TGTGCCATCAGTTCGGGGGGAAACACAGATACGCAGTATTTT. V gene TRBV10-3 combines with J gene TRBJ2-3; the match to TRBD2 covers 7 bases. Germline values: CDR1 ENHRY, CDR2 SYGVKD. V lost 5 bases and J lost 2; bases outside the gene matches: 4. The CDR3 totals 14 residues.

The CDR3 DNA follows: TGTGCCAGCAGCTTAGTCGGGGGACTCTCTGGAAACACCATATATTTT. This encodes CASSLVGGLSGNTIYF. This chain uses TRBV7-2 with TRBJ1-3, with D possibly TRBD1 on 5 matching bases. V lost 1 base and J lost 0, with 10 bases in between. Per germline, CDR1 SGHTA and CDR2 FQGNSA. The CDR3 totals 16 residues.

The chain has TRBV6-6 and TRBJ1-2; tentative D call: TRBD1 (5 bases). Trimming pared 3 bases from V and 7 bases from J, leaving 12 bases between. The germline V gene encodes CDR1 MNHNY and CDR2 SVGAGI (reference sequence). The CDR3 loop spans 13 amino acids. The DNA for the CDR3 is TGTGCCAGCAGTTATGGGGCGCGGTTTGGCTACACCTTC. As protein: CASSYGARFGYTF.

This chain connects TRBV2 to TRBJ1-2; D unclear. Germline CDR1 SNHLY, CDR2 FYNNEI. Trimming left V 8 bases short and J 0 bases short, with 16 bases between. There are 15 residues in the CDR3. In nucleotides, the CDR3 is TGTGCCAGCTATCTTCCAGGCAGAACTAACTATGGCTACACCTTC. Encoded protein: CASYLPGRTNYGYTF.

The V and J genes are TRBV5-4 and TRBJ1-3; the D gene is possibly TRBD1 (5 bases). CDR1 SGHNT and CDR2 YYREEE come from the germline V gene (reference sequence). V lost 0 bases and J 0 bases, leaving 7 bases between the germline ends. The CDR3 spans 15 residues. The CDR3 is CASSLETGSGNTIYF. The CDR3 region has the DNA TGTGCCAGCAGCTTGGAAACAGGCTCTGGAAACACCATATATTTT.

This clone came up a few times. The chain has TRBV13 and TRBJ2-7; 9 nucleotides line up with TRBD1. Germline V gives CDR1 PRHDT, CDR2 FYEKMQ (reference sequence). This CDR3 comprises 14 residues. Unmatched junction bases numbered 4, after V lost 1 base and J lost 6 bases. CDR3 residues: CASSLVGQGGEQYF. As DNA, the CDR3 is TGTGCCAGCAGCTTAGTGGGACAGGGTGGCGAGCAGTACTTC.

CDR3 amino acids: CASSLGQGHNEQFF. The CDR3 region has the DNA TGTGCCAGCAGCTTAGGGCAGGGGCACAATGAGCAGTTCTTC. The rearrangement uses TRBV7-6 and TRBJ2-1; the D gene is possibly TRBD1 (6 bases). Germline V gives CDR1 SGHVS, CDR2 FNYEAQ. The CDR3 contains 14 residues. V lost 1 base to trimming and J lost 5 bases, with 9 bases between them.

This chain joins TRBV11-2 and TRBJ2-2; the D gene is possibly TRBD2 (6 bases). This CDR3 has 15 amino acids. Deletions cut 7 bases from V and 0 bases from J, with 12 bases between. Germline assignment: CDR1 SGHAT and CDR2 FQNNGV. CDR3 protein: CASTPGLSNTGELFF. The CDR3 DNA reads as TGTGCCAGCACCCCGGGACTTTCGAACACCGGGGAGCTGTTTTTT.

V is TRBV7-6 and J is TRBJ2-5, with D possibly TRBD1 on 6 matching bases. V shed 1 base and J shed 2 bases, with 11 bases lying between them. Germline CDR1 and CDR2: SGHVS and FNYEAQ. The CDR3 is 15 residues long. The CDR3 is CASSLGTAKQETQYF. Written as DNA, the CDR3 is TGTGCCAGCAGCTTAGGGACAGCAAAACAAGAGACCCAGTACTTC.

The gene calls are TRBV3-1 (or the pseudogene TRBV3-2) and TRBJ2-7; perhaps TRBD2 as D (7 bases). The germline V gene has CDR1 LGHDT and CDR2 YNNKEL (reference sequence). This CDR3 comprises 16 residues. Trimming took off 0 bases at V and 1 base at J, with 13 bases between the two ends. The CDR3 DNA is TGTGCCAGCAGCCAAGAGAGGGGAGGGGGGTCCTACGAGCAGTACGTC. It encodes CASSQERGGGSYEQYV.

The chain employs TRBV2 and TRBJ2-3, with 9 bases that match TRBD1. This CDR3 contains 19 residues. The V gene end was trimmed by 6 bases and the J gene end by 0 bases; junction bases not matched to a gene: 16. Germline V CDR1 and CDR2: SNHLY, FYNNEI. The CDR3 region is CASSFPGQGLPTSTDTQYF. The CDR3 DNA follows: TGTGCCAGCAGCTTCCCGGGACAGGGACTCCCTACGAGCACAGATACGCAGTATTTT.

This clone was detected once. The chain employs TRBV18 and TRBJ1-4; D gene unclear. The CDR3 sequence is 15 residues long. CDR1 KGHSH and CDR2 LQKENI come from the germline V gene. V was pared by 1 base and J by 3 bases, with 9 bases between. CDR3 bases: TGTGCCAGCTCACCACTCACAGCGGCTAATGAAAAACTGTTTTTT. It yields the protein CASSPLTAANEKLFF.

The chain has TRBV7-9 and TRBJ2-3, with TRBD2 identical over 7 bases. V shed 5 bases and J 3 bases; nucleotides not matched to a gene: 8. The CDR3 totals 15 residues. Germline-derived CDR1 and CDR2 are SEHNR and FQNEAQ (reference sequence). The CDR3 is CASSPRGGSTDTQYF. The CDR3 DNA follows: TGTGCCAGCAGCCCACGGGGCGGGAGTACAGATACGCAGTATTTT. The whole variable domain, filled in from reference TRBV7-9 and TRBJ2-3, reads DTGVSQNPRHKITKRGQNVTFRCDPISEHNRLYWYRQTLGQGPEFLTYFQNEAQLEKSRLLSDRFSAERPKGSFSTLEIQRTEQGDSAMYLCASSPRGGSTDTQYFGPGTRLTVL.